The next 32 T cell receptor beta chains were all read from a single sample in a study of CD8 T cells in Susac syndrome. cDNA came from roughly 0.53 to 1 ug RNA primed by random hexamers. From the immunoSEQ multiplex PCR reads, TCRdb called clonotypes with MiXCR, one entry per CDR3 protein. The sample lists a few hundred thousand distinct CDR3 sequences, roughly 96% occurring once. The specimen sequenced was CD4+ T cells from PBMCs. The receptors stem from a human donor with multiple sclerosis.

This sequence joins TRBV30 and TRBJ1-1; D is ambiguous. Trimming left V 3 bases short and J 2 bases short, with 4 bases between. Germline V CDR1 and CDR2: GTSNPN, SVGIG (reference sequence). There are 11 residues in the CDR3. CDR3 loop: CAWSFNTEAFF. CDR3 DNA: TGTGCCTGGAGCTTCAACACTGAAGCTTTCTTT.

This sequence joins TRBV29-1 and TRBJ2-1; unclear D gene. The CDR3 loop spans 12 amino acids. V shed 4 bases and J shed 6 bases, with 10 bases lying between them. CDR1 is SQVTM, CDR2 ANQGSEA, per germline. CDR3 amino acids: CSVVSLSNEQFF. CDR3 nucleotide sequence: TGCAGCGTTGTTTCCCTCTCCAATGAGCAGTTCTTC.

The gene calls are TRBV3-1 and TRBJ2-3, with a weak D call TRBD2 (6 bases). Germline loops: CDR1 LGHDT, CDR2 YNNKEL (reference sequence). V gave up 3 bases and J gave up 3 bases, with 13 bases separating them. The CDR3 totals 15 residues. As DNA, the CDR3 is TGTGCCAGCAGCCAGGCGGGACGCTCAACAGATACGCAGTATTTT. This codes for CASSQAGRSTDTQYF.

The J gene is TRBJ2-7, the V gene TRBV7-9; D perhaps matches TRBD2 (5 bases). Germline V CDR1 and CDR2: SEHNR, FQNEAQ (reference sequence). The CDR3 sequence is 11 residues long. V was cut by 11 bases and J by 2 bases, with 10 bases left in between. The CDR3 spells CASARAYEQYF. CDR3 nucleotides: TGTGCCTCTGCGCGGGCCTACGAGCAGTACTTC.

This clonotype has just one count. V is TRBV7-9 and J is TRBJ2-5, with TRBD2 matching over 7 bases. Germline V gene data show CDR1 as SEHNR and CDR2 as FQNEAQ (reference sequence). The CDR3 totals 15 residues. Unmatched junction bases numbered 10, after V lost 5 bases and J lost 4 bases. This CDR3 is CASSQGAGRGETQYF. In DNA, the CDR3 is TGTGCCAGCAGCCAAGGAGCGGGAAGGGGAGAGACCCAGTACTTC.

V is TRBV27 and J is TRBJ2-4; D remains unclear. V was cut by 5 bases and J by 4 bases, with 3 bases left in between. This CDR3 contains 11 residues. Germline loops: CDR1 MNHEY, CDR2 SMNVEV (reference sequence). The CDR3 loop reads CASSIKNIQYF. CDR3 nucleotide sequence: TGTGCCAGCAGTATAAAAAACATTCAGTACTTC.

The chain uses TRBV7-2 and TRBJ2-3; D is unclear. V dropped 1 base and J dropped 4 bases, with 12 bases sitting between them. The length of the CDR3 is 15 residues. CDR1 and CDR2 (germline): SGHTA, FQGNSA. CDR3 sequence: CASSLGVFRADTQYF. The DNA of the CDR3 is TGTGCCAGCAGCTTAGGGGTATTTCGGGCAGATACGCAGTATTTT. Based on the CDR3 plus reference TRBV7-2 and TRBJ2-3, the full variable domain is GAGVSQSPSNKVTEKGKDVELRCDPISGHTALYWYRQSLGQGLEFLIYFQGNSAPDKSGLPSDRFSAERTGGSVSTLTIQRTQQEDSAVYLCASSLGVFRADTQYFGPGTRLTVL.

The chain joins TRBV3-1 to TRBJ1-2, with TRBD1 identical over 8 bases. The length of the CDR3 is 12 residues. V was pared by 5 bases and J by 8 bases, with 4 bases of the junction left unmatched. The germline V gene has CDR1 LGHDT and CDR2 YNNKEL (reference sequence). This CDR3 is CASSTDRGGYTF. The DNA for the CDR3 is TGTGCCAGCAGCACCGACAGGGGAGGCTACACCTTC.

In nucleotides, the CDR3 is TGTGCCAGCAGCTTAGATCGGGGGACGGGTAGCAATCAGCCCCAGCATTTT. It codes for CASSLDRGTGSNQPQHF. V and J are TRBV7-9 and TRBJ1-5, with D perhaps TRBD1 (5 bases). Trimming removed 1 base at V and 0 bases at J, with 13 bases between. CDR1 is SEHNR and CDR2 is FQNEAQ in the germline V gene (reference sequence). This CDR3 has 17 amino acids.

The V call is TRBV20-1, the J call TRBJ2-7; possibly TRBD2 for D (5 bases). CDR3 size: 11 residues. In germline, CDR1 is DFQATT, CDR2 SNEGSKA (reference sequence). The V gene lost 2 bases and the J gene lost 6 bases, with 8 bases spanning the gap. CDR3 amino acids: CSARFSAEQYF. In nucleotides, the CDR3 is TGCAGTGCTAGATTTAGCGCCGAGCAGTACTTC.

The chain is built from TRBV10-3 and TRBJ2-7; TRBD2 agrees at 13 bases. Looked up from germline, CDR1 is ENHRY and CDR2 is SYGVKD. CDR3 length: 16 amino acids. J was trimmed by 7 bases and V by 4 bases; bases with no gene match: 10. The CDR3 protein is CAISGGLAGNSGEQYF. The DNA for the CDR3 is TGTGCCATCAGTGGGGGACTAGCGGGAAACTCGGGGGAGCAGTACTTC.

V gene TRBV4-2 combines with J gene TRBJ2-7, with 7 bases fitting TRBD2. The V gene's germline CDR1 is LGHNA and CDR2 YNFKEQ. J gave up 0 bases and V 1 base, and 0 bases lay outside the gene matches. This CDR3 is 14 amino acids long. The CDR3 bases are TGTGCCAGCAGCCAAGCGGGAGGCTCCTACGAGCAGTACTTC. Residues: CASSQAGGSYEQYF.

The genes are TRBV30 and TRBJ1-5; no reliable D call. The CDR3 sequence is 13 residues long. Germline-derived CDR1 and CDR2 are GTSNPN and SVGIG (reference sequence). Trimming removed 0 bases at V and 1 base at J, with 4 bases between. CDR3 amino acids: CAWSVQSNQPQHF. The CDR3 DNA follows: TGTGCCTGGAGTGTACAGAGCAATCAGCCCCAGCATTTT.

This clonotype is a singleton in its sample. The chain joins TRBV20-1 to TRBJ1-1, with a possible D match to TRBD1 (6 bases). CDR3 size: 14 residues. CDR1 DFQATT and CDR2 SNEGSKA come from the germline V gene (reference sequence). Between the trimmed V and J ends, which lost 3 bases and 0 bases, there was a span of 11 bases. Here the CDR3 reads CSARAGAMNTEAFF. Here the CDR3 DNA reads TGCAGTGCTAGGGCAGGGGCTATGAACACTGAAGCTTTCTTT.

The CDR3 bases are TGTGCCAGCAGCTTAGAACTCGGGAACTCCTACGAGCAGTACTTC. Protein: CASSLELGNSYEQYF. This rearrangement joins TRBV11-2 to TRBJ2-7; weak D call: TRBD2 (5 bases). This CDR3 comprises 15 residues. Germline V gives CDR1 SGHAT, CDR2 FQNNGV. V was clipped by 0 bases and J by 0 bases, with 9 bases between them.

The chain carries TRBV15 and TRBJ1-5; D is unclear. V dropped 5 bases and J dropped 3 bases, with 8 bases sitting between them. This CDR3 is built from 13 residues. Germline V gene data show CDR1 as LNHNV and CDR2 as YYDKDF (reference sequence). The chain's CDR3 is CATSGLDNQPQHF. CDR3 DNA sequence: TGTGCCACCAGCGGCCTGGACAATCAGCCCCAGCATTTT.

The chain couples TRBV29-1 to TRBJ1-2; 7 bases line up with TRBD1. Germline V lookup: CDR1 SQVTM, CDR2 ANQGSEA. The CDR3 has 11 residues. J lost 6 bases, V lost 4 bases, and 2 bases had no gene match. This chain's CDR3 is CSVGQGHGYTF. CDR3 in DNA: TGCAGCGTTGGACAGGGTCATGGCTACACCTTC.

This chain uses TRBV20-1 with TRBJ2-3; D is perhaps TRBD2 (5 bases). The germline gives CDR1 DFQATT, CDR2 SNEGSKA (reference sequence). V lost 2 bases, J lost 0 bases, and 9 bases lay in between. The CDR3 contains 14 residues. The CDR3 region is CSARPDSSTDTQYF. Here the CDR3 DNA reads TGCAGTGCTAGACCGGACTCCAGCACAGATACGCAGTATTTT.

This clonotype appeared a single time. This chain joins TRBV4-2 and TRBJ1-6, with TRBD1 matching 7 bases. The CDR3 runs to 18 residues. The germline V gene has CDR1 LGHNA and CDR2 YNFKEQ. V was pared by 4 bases and J by 7 bases, with 16 bases of the junction left unmatched. CDR3 nucleotide sequence: TGTGCCAGCAGCCGCGGGGTTAATTCGGGACAGCGGAATTCACCCCTCCACTTT. It encodes CASSRGVNSGQRNSPLHF.

CDR3 region: CATSRDAEPQETQYF. In DNA form, the CDR3 reads TGTGCCACCAGCAGAGATGCGGAGCCGCAAGAGACCCAGTACTTC. The rearrangement links TRBV15 to TRBJ2-5; D is undetermined. Looked up from germline, CDR1 is LNHNV and CDR2 is YYDKDF (reference sequence). This CDR3 is built from 15 residues. Trimming shortened V by 0 bases and J by 2 bases, and 10 bases separated the two germline ends.

The chain uses TRBV2 and TRBJ1-2; D possibly corresponds to TRBD1 (6 bases). Germline assignment: CDR1 SNHLY and CDR2 FYNNEI. Deletions cut 8 bases from V and 2 bases from J, with 9 bases between. The CDR3 extends over 12 amino acids. As DNA, the CDR3 is TGTGCCAGCTCCAGGGGAAACTATGGCTACACCTTC. Translated: CASSRGNYGYTF.

The chain is built from TRBV7-3 and TRBJ2-7; D is unresolved. Deletions cut 3 bases from V and 5 bases from J, with 11 bases between. Germline CDR1 is SGHTA and CDR2 is FQGTGA. The CDR3 runs 13 residues. CDR3 protein: CASSFMLGHEQYF. The CDR3 nucleotides are TGTGCCAGCAGCTTCATGCTGGGCCACGAGCAGTACTTC. The entire variable domain, with the rest obtained from reference TRBV7-3 and TRBJ2-7, is as follows: GAGVSQTPSNKVTEKGKYVELRCDPISGHTALYWYRQSLGQGPEFLIYFQGTGAADDSGLPNDRFFAVRPEGSVSTLKIQRTERGDSAVYLCASSFMLGHEQYFGPGTRLTVT.

The V and J genes are TRBV27 and TRBJ1-2; D gene uncertain. The CDR3 is 12 residues long. V lost 6 bases and J 5 bases, leaving 10 bases between the germline ends. CDR1 is MNHEY and CDR2 is SMNVEV in the germline V gene (reference sequence). The CDR3 sequence: CASSRDQYGYTF. CDR3 DNA sequence: TGTGCCAGCAGCAGAGACCAATATGGCTACACCTTC.

This chain joins TRBV29-1 and TRBJ2-3; TRBD2 might be the D (5 bases). Germline assignment: CDR1 SQVTM and CDR2 ANQGSEA. Deletions cut 0 bases from V and 5 bases from J, with 15 bases between. This CDR3 is 15 amino acids long. The CDR3 protein is CSVEDRVGVRDTQYF. The DNA for the CDR3 is TGCAGCGTTGAAGATCGGGTGGGAGTTAGAGATACGCAGTATTTT.

This sequence joins TRBV27 and TRBJ2-3; the match to TRBD2 covers 7 bases. CDR1 and CDR2 from the germline V gene are MNHEY and SMNVEV (reference sequence). This CDR3 region has 14 residues. After removal of 5 bases from V and 4 bases from J, the junction contained 6 bases not matched to a gene. In DNA form, the CDR3 reads TGTGCCAGCAGTCCACTAGCGACCGCAGATACGCAGTATTTT. It codes for CASSPLATADTQYF.

The chain links TRBV27 to TRBJ2-3; weak D call: TRBD1 (6 bases). Germline CDR1 reads MNHEY; CDR2 reads SMNVEV (reference sequence). V was pared by 4 bases and J by 3 bases, with 14 bases between. CDR3 length: 15 residues. CDR3 region: CASSSRQATTDTQYF. In DNA, the CDR3 is TGTGCCAGCAGTTCCCGACAGGCTACTACAGATACGCAGTATTTT.

This chain links TRBV27 with TRBJ2-7, with D uncertain. This CDR3 is built from 13 residues. In germline, CDR1 is MNHEY, CDR2 SMNVEV (reference sequence). V lost 8 bases and J 3 bases, leaving 14 bases between the germline ends. This chain's CDR3 is CASGNRAIYEQYF. The DNA of the CDR3 is TGTGCCAGCGGAAATAGGGCTATCTACGAGCAGTACTTC.

The chain uses TRBV30 and TRBJ2-5; perhaps TRBD2 as D (7 bases). Germline V gives CDR1 GTSNPN, CDR2 SVGIG (reference sequence). The V gene lost 2 bases and the J gene lost 2 bases, with 12 bases spanning the gap. The CDR3 totals 14 residues. The CDR3 DNA follows: TGTGCCTGGAGTCGCGCGGGGGCTCAAGAGACCCAGTACTTC. Translating gives CAWSRAGAQETQYF.

The chain carries TRBV20-1 and TRBJ2-5; D is perhaps TRBD1 (5 bases). The CDR3 covers 16 residues. Germline V lookup: CDR1 DFQATT, CDR2 SNEGSKA (reference sequence). The ends were cut back, 0 bases at V and 5 bases at J, with 19 bases in the middle. The CDR3 spells CSARDPGRAVTETQYF. The CDR3 DNA follows: TGCAGTGCTAGAGATCCAGGCAGGGCAGTGACGGAGACCCAGTACTTC.

The J gene is TRBJ2-5, the V gene TRBV3-1; D is uncertain. The CDR3 is 12 residues long. In germline, CDR1 is LGHDT, CDR2 YNNKEL (reference sequence). Between the trimmed V and J ends, which lost 0 bases and 8 bases, there was a span of 7 bases. CDR3 in DNA: TGTGCCAGCAGCCAAGACGTCCGTACCCAGTACTTC. This codes for CASSQDVRTQYF.

This clonotype was counted only a few times. J is TRBJ2-7 and V is TRBV30, with D possibly matching TRBD1 (6 bases). The germline V gene has CDR1 GTSNPN and CDR2 SVGIG (reference sequence). V gave up 5 bases and J gave up 5 bases, with 16 bases separating them. The length of the CDR3 is 13 residues. The CDR3 nucleotides read TGTGCCTGGGAGACCACAGGGTACCACGAGCAGTACTTC. Amino acids: CAWETTGYHEQYF. The variable domain in full, with the rest retrieved from reference TRBV30 and TRBJ2-7, is SQTIHQWPATLVQPVGSPLSLECTVEGTSNPNLYWYRQAAGRGLQLLFYSVGIGQISSEVPQNLSASRPQDRQFILSSKKLLLSDSGFYLCAWETTGYHEQYFGPGTRLTVT.

The chain couples TRBV3-1 to TRBJ1-1, with D perhaps matching TRBD1 (6 bases). CDR1 and CDR2 (germline): LGHDT, YNNKEL (reference sequence). Trimming removed 0 bases at V and 12 bases at J, with 17 bases between. The CDR3 covers 14 residues. The CDR3, as DNA: TGTGCCAGCAGCCAAGATTTGAGGGGGAGTGATACTTTCTTT. Amino acids: CASSQDLRGSDTFF.